The 16 T cell receptor beta chains listed next were all sequenced from one sample in a study of OX40 agonist ivuxolimab in advanced cancers. Assay: immunoSEQ multiplex PCR; the TCRdb copy retains only in-frame clones and omits some. This table holds roughly 24,000 clones, about four fifths found once. The source material was CD4+ or CD8+ T cells sorted from blood, sampled in a trial of the OX40 agonist ivuxolimab. These receptors all stem from an adult with an advanced solid tumor such as melanoma, head and neck, liver or kidney cancer.

This sequence joins TRBV9 and TRBJ1-3; 9 positions agree with TRBD1. Germline V lookup: CDR1 SGDLS, CDR2 YYNGEE. This CDR3 has 15 amino acids. Trimming at V came to 4 bases and at J to 4 bases, leaving 6 bases not matched to a gene. The CDR3 nucleotides read TGTGCCAGCAGCTCTGGGACAGGGATGGGAAACACCATATATTTT. Amino acid sequence: CASSSGTGMGNTIYF.

This chain uses TRBV4-2 with TRBJ2-7, with a tentative D call TRBD2 (5 bases). V lost 2 bases, J lost 1 base, and 9 bases lay in between. Germline loops: CDR1 LGHNA, CDR2 YNFKEQ. The CDR3 contains 14 residues. This CDR3 is CASSQPGESYEQYF. DNA for the CDR3: TGTGCCAGCAGCCAACCCGGGGAGTCCTACGAGCAGTACTTC.

The chain uses TRBV30 and TRBJ2-1, with D tentatively TRBD2 (7 bases). Trimming stripped 0 bases from V and 3 bases from J, with 12 bases between. Germline V gene sequence: CDR1 GTSNPN, CDR2 SVGIG (reference sequence). This CDR3 contains 15 residues. The CDR3: CAWSVGGAGYNEQFF. The DNA for the CDR3 is TGTGCCTGGAGTGTAGGGGGGGCGGGCTACAATGAGCAGTTCTTC.

In regard to this clone: Mismatch with germline at one junction end may stem from a read error. The chain combines TRBV2 with TRBJ2-7, with D unclear. Germline loops: CDR1 SNHLY, CDR2 FYNNEI. CDR3 length: 12 amino acids. CDR3 loop: CASREGSYEQYF. For the CDR3, the DNA is TGTGCCAGCAGGGAAGGATCCTACGAGCAGTACTTC.

V gene TRBV28 combines with J gene TRBJ2-7; the match to TRBD2 covers 10 bases. The ends lost 3 bases at V and 2 bases at J; junction bases unmatched: 10. The CDR3 has 17 amino acids. CDR1 and CDR2 from the germline V gene are MDHEN and SYDVKM. In nucleotides, the CDR3 is TGTGCCAGCAGTTTCGGGCTAGCGGGGGCCGTTACCTACGAGCAGTACTTC. Protein: CASSFGLAGAVTYEQYF.

The rearrangement joins TRBV27 to TRBJ2-5; D is perhaps TRBD2 (6 bases). The CDR3 spans 14 residues. V lost 4 bases and J 11 bases, leaving 20 bases between the germline ends. CDR1 and CDR2 from the germline V gene are MNHEY and SMNVEV (reference sequence). As DNA, the CDR3 is TGTGCCAGCAGTTCGGGGGTGCGGATCGCGGAGCAGTACTTC. Amino acid sequence: CASSSGVRIAEQYF.

The chain uses TRBV9 and TRBJ2-3; 8 bases map to TRBD2. V was clipped by 0 bases and J by 0 bases; unmatched bases: 3. Germline-derived CDR1 and CDR2 are SGDLS and YYNGEE. The length of the CDR3 is 16 residues. The CDR3 reads CASSVELAASTDTQYF. The CDR3 DNA sequence: TGTGCCAGCAGCGTAGAACTAGCGGCAAGCACAGATACGCAGTATTTT.

The chain joins TRBV7-9 to TRBJ1-5, with D unclear. Trimming shortened V by 3 bases and J by 9 bases, and 6 bases separated the two germline ends. Germline V gene lookup returns CDR1 SEHNR and CDR2 FQNEAQ (reference sequence). CDR3 length: 11 amino acids. CDR3 in DNA: TGTGCCAGCAGCTTTTCTGGGCCCCAGCATTTT. This sequence encodes CASSFSGPQHF. Drawing the rest from reference TRBV7-9 and TRBJ1-5, the complete variable domain is DTGVSQNPRHKITKRGQNVTFRCDPISEHNRLYWYRQTLGQGPEFLTYFQNEAQLEKSRLLSDRFSAERPKGSFSTLEIQRTEQGDSAMYLCASSFSGPQHFGDGTRLSIL.

The gene calls are TRBV7-2 and TRBJ2-7; maybe TRBD1 (5 bases). Deletions cut 0 bases from V and 2 bases from J, with 11 bases between. Looked up from germline, CDR1 is SGHTA and CDR2 is FQGNSA. The CDR3 is 15 residues long. Here the CDR3 reads CASSLAGRAPYEQYF. The CDR3 region has the DNA TGTGCCAGCAGCTTAGCGGGCAGGGCCCCCTACGAGCAGTACTTC.

This chain connects TRBV25-1 to TRBJ2-1; TRBD1 might be the D (6 bases). The germline V gene has CDR1 MGHDK and CDR2 SYGVNS. CDR3 length equals 15 residues. Trimming shortened V by 1 base and J by 6 bases, and 13 bases separated the two germline ends. The DNA for the CDR3 is TGTGCCAGCAGTGAATTCGGGCAGGGGTTCAATGAGCAGTTCTTC. Amino acid sequence: CASSEFGQGFNEQFF.

The chain links TRBV7-9 to TRBJ2-7; no firm D call. The CDR3 sequence is 13 residues long. The germline gives CDR1 SEHNR, CDR2 FQNEAQ (reference sequence). V gave up 4 bases and J gave up 4 bases, with 11 bases separating them. The CDR3 is CASSYPNGYEQYF. In nucleotides, the CDR3 is TGTGCCAGCAGCTATCCGAATGGATACGAGCAGTACTTC. The whole variable domain, remainder taken from reference TRBV7-9 and TRBJ2-7, is DTGVSQNPRHKITKRGQNVTFRCDPISEHNRLYWYRQTLGQGPEFLTYFQNEAQLEKSRLLSDRFSAERPKGSFSTLEIQRTEQGDSAMYLCASSYPNGYEQYFGPGTRLTVT.

As to this clone: Its ends do not fully match the called genes, so a read error is possible. V gene TRBV14 combines with J gene TRBJ2-2; a weak D match, TRBD2 (5 bases). CDR3 length: 14 residues. Germline V gene lookup returns CDR1 SGHDN and CDR2 FVKESK. As DNA, the CDR3 is TGTGCCAGCAGCCAAGCTCGGTCGACCGGGGAGCCGTTTTTT. Its translation: CASSQARSTGEPFF. Full variable domain (rest looked up from reference TRBV14 and TRBJ2-2): EAGVTQFPSHSVIEKGQTVTLRCDPISGHDNLYWYRRVMGKEIKFLLHFVKESKQDESGMPNNRFLAERTGGTYSTLKVQPAELEDSGVYFCASSQARSTGEPFFGEGSRLTVL.

V gene TRBV27 combines with J gene TRBJ2-1, with TRBD2 matching 8 bases. The CDR3 totals 13 residues. V trimming: 7 bases; J trimming: 6 bases; junction bases outside the gene matches: 5. Germline assignment: CDR1 MNHEY and CDR2 SMNVEV (reference sequence). CDR3 sequence: CASKGLVPNEQFF. Written as DNA, the CDR3 is TGTGCCAGCAAGGGACTAGTTCCCAATGAGCAGTTCTTC.

The chain employs TRBV9 and TRBJ1-1; no reliable D call. Germline lookup yields CDR1 SGDLS and CDR2 YYNGEE. Between the trimmed V and J ends, which lost 5 bases and 1 base, there was a span of 12 bases. The CDR3 has 14 amino acids. The CDR3 reads CASSGSPANTEAFF. The DNA of the CDR3 is TGTGCCAGCAGTGGGTCGCCGGCGAACACTGAAGCTTTCTTT.

The genes are TRBV2 and TRBJ2-3; no clear D gene. Germline V lookup: CDR1 SNHLY, CDR2 FYNNEI. V was clipped by 8 bases and J by 2 bases, with 11 bases between them. There are 13 residues in the CDR3. The CDR3 here is CASRPVLTDTQYF. The CDR3 DNA follows: TGTGCCAGCCGACCCGTACTCACAGATACGCAGTATTTT.

This clone was counted between two and nine times. The rearrangement links TRBV7-8 to TRBJ1-4; no clear D gene. Germline values: CDR1 SGHVS, CDR2 FQNEAQ. The V and J ends lost 0 bases and 7 bases respectively, with 9 bases between them. The CDR3 length is 14 residues. CDR3 protein: CASSLARGGEKLFF. The CDR3 bases are TGTGCCAGCAGCTTAGCTCGGGGAGGTGAAAAACTGTTTTTT.